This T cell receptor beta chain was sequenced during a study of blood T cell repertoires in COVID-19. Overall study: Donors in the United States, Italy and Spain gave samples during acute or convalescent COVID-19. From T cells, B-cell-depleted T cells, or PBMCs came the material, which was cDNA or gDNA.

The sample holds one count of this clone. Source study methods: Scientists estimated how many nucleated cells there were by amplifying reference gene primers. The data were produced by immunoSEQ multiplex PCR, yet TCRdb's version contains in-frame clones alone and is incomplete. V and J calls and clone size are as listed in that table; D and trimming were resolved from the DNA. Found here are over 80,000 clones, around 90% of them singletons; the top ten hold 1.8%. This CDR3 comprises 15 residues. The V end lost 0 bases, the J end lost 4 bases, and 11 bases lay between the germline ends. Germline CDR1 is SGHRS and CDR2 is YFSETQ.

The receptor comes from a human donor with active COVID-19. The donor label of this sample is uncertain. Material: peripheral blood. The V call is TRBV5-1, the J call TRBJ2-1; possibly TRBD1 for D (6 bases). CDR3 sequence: CASSLVSGTYNEQFF. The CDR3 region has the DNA TGCGCCAGCAGCTTGGTGTCGGGGACATACAATGAGCAGTTCTTC.